The clone carrying this TCR beta chain is identified as medium-sized from frequency. Its antigen is still unknown. This record comes from a study of CXCR3-negative and CXCR3-positive naive CD8 T cells. Study as a whole: Per-library TRB read counts averaged about 1.5 +/- 0.3 million, adding up to 120 million to 150 million in total.

Notes on the study in general: CXCR3 expression dropped partially after cryopreservation, and most assays relied on fresh PBMCs.

Each TRB cDNA library was prepared by 5' RACE (with UMI labels). Each CDR3 protein gets one entry in TCRdb, which reprocessed the 5' RACE reads and gives no DNA. The sample holds about 40,000 distinct CDR3 sequences. Germline lookup yields CDR1 SGHDN and CDR2 FVKESK. The CDR3 consists of 14 residues. The clonotype comes from a human donor in good health. Some clones in this sample may be carry-over from other donors' samples. J is TRBJ2-7 and V is TRBV14; absent DNA, TCRdb's TRBD2 call cannot be checked. Sequencing was done on a sample of memory CD8+ T cells from blood. The CDR3 spells CASSQDERGYEQYF.